Below are 25 T cell receptor beta chains sequenced from a single sample in a study of T cell repertoires in aging, cancer and after chemotherapy. The template was genomic DNA from peripheral blood, not RNA. Rearranged V-D-J TRB sequences were amplified with a mixed TRB-A/B primer pool. TCRdb called the multiplex PCR reads again in MiXCR, with one record for every CDR3 protein. The sample includes 20,000 or so distinct CDR3 sequences, around 38% of them seen just once. The source material was blood. The receptor source for this set is a human donor with a solid tumor.

This clonotype is medium-sized in the sample. This chain connects TRBV29-1 to TRBJ2-7, with TRBD2 identical over 9 bases. This CDR3 is 15 amino acids long. The ends lost 4 bases at V and 2 bases at J; junction bases unmatched: 9. Germline V gene sequence: CDR1 SQVTM, CDR2 ANQGSEA. In nucleotides, the CDR3 is TGCAGCGTTGGGGTAGCGGGGGTGGGGCCCTACGAGCAGTACTTC. As protein: CSVGVAGVGPYEQYF.

This clonotype was counted between two and nine times. The chain combines TRBV29-1 with TRBJ2-7, with 10 bases matching TRBD2. V lost 4 bases, J lost 1 base, and 4 bases stayed unmatched. CDR3 length: 14 amino acids. Germline values: CDR1 SQVTM, CDR2 ANQGSEA. This chain's CDR3 is CSVGSGLASYEQYF. DNA of the CDR3: TGCAGCGTTGGGTCGGGACTAGCGTCCTACGAGCAGTACTTC.

V is TRBV15 and J is TRBJ2-7, with TRBD2 matching over 8 bases. CDR3 size: 16 residues. The junction had 12 bases not matched to a gene; V was cut back by 3 bases and J by 5 bases. Looked up from germline, CDR1 is LNHNV and CDR2 is YYDKDF (reference sequence). CDR3 sequence (DNA): TGTGCCACCAGCAGCACTACGGGGGGGCCGTTGGACGAGCAGTACTTC. As protein: CATSSTTGGPLDEQYF.

There are a few counts of this clonotype. The chain links TRBV19 to TRBJ2-3; 11 bases match TRBD2. Germline V gives CDR1 LNHDA, CDR2 SQIVND (reference sequence). This CDR3 region has 16 residues. The V gene end was trimmed by 7 bases and the J gene end by 6 bases; junction bases not matched to a gene: 12. This chain's CDR3 is CASNDRGTSGADTQYF. For the CDR3, the DNA is TGTGCCAGTAACGATAGGGGGACTAGCGGCGCGGATACGCAGTATTTT.

As regards this clonotype: A read error may explain this, as a much larger clone is one base away. J is TRBJ2-1 and V is TRBV19; TRBD2 matches 14 bases. The DNA end is a closer match to TRBJ2-7, so the J assignment may be wrong. In germline, CDR1 is LNHDA, CDR2 SQIVND (reference sequence). The CDR3 contains 15 residues. This CDR3 reads CASTRLAGGNNEQYF. The CDR3 DNA reads as TGTGCCAGTACCCGACTAGCGGGAGGGAACAATGAGCAGTACTTC.

This clonotype was detected only a few times. The rearrangement joins TRBV27 to TRBJ2-1; either TRBD1 or TRBD2 may supply D (5 bases each). V dropped 5 bases and J dropped 6 bases, with 17 bases sitting between them. The CDR3 spans 15 residues. Germline lookup yields CDR1 MNHEY and CDR2 SMNVEV (reference sequence). The DNA for the CDR3 is TGTGCCAGCAGTCACTCGGGACCGGGGACCAATGAGCAGTTCTTC. The encoded protein is CASSHSGPGTNEQFF.

On this clonotype itself: At one end the junction does not follow the germline gene, possibly because of a read error. This rearrangement joins TRBV5-6 to TRBJ1-6; a possible D gene is TRBD1 (5 bases). Germline CDR1 reads SGHDT; CDR2 reads YYEEEE. The CDR3 totals 15 residues. As DNA, the CDR3 is TGTGCCAGCAGCTTGGGGGGCCCGGGTAATACACCCCTCCACTTT. This codes for CASSLGGPGNTPLHF.

This clonotype was counted a few times. V is TRBV7-6 and J is TRBJ2-1; D is possibly TRBD2 (5 bases). CDR3 length: 13 residues. With 1 base removed from V and 10 bases from J, the gap between germline ends came to 11 bases. Per germline, CDR1 SGHVS and CDR2 FNYEAQ. In DNA form, the CDR3 reads TGTGCCAGCAGCTTAGGTACCGGGGTCGAGCAGTTCTTC. This gives the protein CASSLGTGVEQFF.

This clonotype was counted a few times. The rearrangement uses TRBV13 and TRBJ2-3; 10 nucleotides match TRBD1. The V segment lost 5 bases and the J segment 6 bases; nucleotides outside the gene matches: 8. Germline values: CDR1 PRHDT, CDR2 FYEKMQ (reference sequence). CDR3 length: 15 residues. Here the CDR3 reads CASSPTGQGWDTQYF. The CDR3 bases are TGTGCCAGCAGCCCCACGGGACAGGGGTGGGATACGCAGTATTTT.

This clonotype was recorded a few times. This chain connects TRBV30 to TRBJ1-6; D unresolved. The CDR3 consists of 12 residues. Germline V gene data show CDR1 as GTSNPN and CDR2 as SVGIG (reference sequence). Between the trimmed V and J ends, which lost 2 bases and 10 bases, there was a span of 9 bases. CDR3 bases: TGTGCCTGGAGTTTTCAGTCCTCACCCCTCCACTTT. This encodes CAWSFQSSPLHF.

This clonotype was detected a few times. The rearrangement links TRBV27 to TRBJ1-1, with D perhaps TRBD1 (5 bases). Germline CDR1 and CDR2: MNHEY and SMNVEV (reference sequence). V lost 4 bases to trimming and J lost 6 bases, with 15 bases between them. This CDR3 region has 14 residues. The CDR3 reads CASSWDGTWAEAFF. CDR3 DNA sequence: TGTGCCAGCAGTTGGGATGGGACTTGGGCTGAAGCTTTCTTT.

The chain has TRBV11-1 and TRBJ2-3; D perhaps matches TRBD2 (6 bases). V was trimmed by 5 bases and J by 5 bases, leaving 14 bases between them. The CDR3 totals 14 residues. Germline V gives CDR1 SGHAT, CDR2 FQDESV (reference sequence). This CDR3 is CASSPRLDGDTQYF. The CDR3, as DNA: TGTGCCAGCAGCCCTAGACTAGACGGAGATACGCAGTATTTT.

This chain connects TRBV7-9 to TRBJ2-2; D gene uncertain. CDR3 length equals 13 residues. V gave up 1 base and J gave up 4 bases, with 4 bases separating them. In germline, CDR1 is SEHNR, CDR2 FQNEAQ (reference sequence). This CDR3 is CASSLVATGELFF. CDR3 sequence (DNA): TGTGCCAGCAGCTTAGTTGCCACCGGGGAGCTGTTTTTT.

The chain combines TRBV7-6 with TRBJ2-1, with D hard to call. The ends were cut back, 5 bases at V and 10 bases at J, with 18 bases in the middle. This CDR3 has 14 residues. In germline, CDR1 is SGHVS, CDR2 FNYEAQ. As DNA, the CDR3 is TGTGCCAGCAGCCATGACTTTCTGGCTGGGGAGCAGTTCTTC. It yields the protein CASSHDFLAGEQFF.

The genes are TRBV27 and TRBJ2-7; D gene ambiguous. CDR1 is MNHEY and CDR2 is SMNVEV in the germline V gene (reference sequence). The CDR3 has 12 residues. The ends were cut back, 5 bases at V and 5 bases at J, with 10 bases in the middle. The DNA for the CDR3 is TGTGCCAGCAGTCCCTCGGGCCACGAGCAGTACTTC. The encoded protein is CASSPSGHEQYF.

Only a few counts were recorded for this clonotype. The V gene is TRBV7-9, the J gene TRBJ2-2; 8 bases are shared with TRBD1. This CDR3 spans 14 amino acids. Per germline, CDR1 SEHNR and CDR2 FQNEAQ (reference sequence). Trimming took 2 bases from V and 6 from J; bases not matched to a gene: 2. CDR3: CASSLQGAPGELFF. The CDR3 region has the DNA TGTGCCAGCAGCTTACAGGGGGCGCCCGGGGAGCTGTTTTTT.

The chain uses TRBV15 and TRBJ2-3, with no clear D. The ends were cut back, 0 bases at V and 2 bases at J, with 9 bases in the middle. Germline assignment: CDR1 LNHNV and CDR2 YYDKDF (reference sequence). There are 15 residues in the CDR3. The CDR3 DNA reads TGTGCCACCAGCAGAGATAGGGCTTCCACAGATACGCAGTATTTT. This sequence encodes CATSRDRASTDTQYF.

This clonotype has more than one count but fewer than ten. The genes are TRBV5-5 and TRBJ1-2, with 7 bases lining up with TRBD1. CDR1 and CDR2 from the germline V gene are SGHKS and YYEKEE (reference sequence). This CDR3 spans 15 amino acids. The V and J ends lost 3 bases and 4 bases, in that order; junction bases with no gene match: 9. The CDR3 spells CASSWGGGGPYGYTF. The CDR3 DNA reads as TGTGCCAGCAGCTGGGGAGGGGGCGGACCCTATGGCTACACCTTC.

This chain joins TRBV30 and TRBJ1-1, with 8 bases identical to TRBD1. Germline V gene lookup returns CDR1 GTSNPN and CDR2 SVGIG (reference sequence). This CDR3 region has 14 residues. Unmatched junction bases numbered 5, after V lost 4 bases and J lost 1 base. The CDR3 coding sequence is TGTGCCTGGACAGGGGGCTTAACGAACACTGAAGCTTTCTTT. Translating it yields CAWTGGLTNTEAFF.

This clonotype is a singleton in its sample. The chain has TRBV6-2 or TRBV6-3 and TRBJ2-1, with TRBD2 identical over 9 bases. The germline V gene has CDR1 MNHEY and CDR2 SVGEGT. The J segment lost 4 bases and the V segment lost 4 bases, leaving 17 bases of the junction unmatched. The CDR3 extends over 19 amino acids. The CDR3 DNA is TGTGCCAGCAGTTCCCCTAGCGGGGTGGCCCTACTAGATTACAATGAGCAGTTCTTC. Amino acid sequence: CASSSPSGVALLDYNEQFF.

The rearrangement joins TRBV6-2 or TRBV6-3 to TRBJ1-6; D remains ambiguous. Trimming shortened V by 2 bases and J by 0 bases, and 17 bases separated the two germline ends. This CDR3 comprises 19 residues. Germline V lookup: CDR1 MNHEY, CDR2 SVGEGT. The CDR3 protein is CASSYVWARQSSYNSPLHF. The CDR3, as DNA: TGTGCCAGCAGTTACGTCTGGGCCCGCCAGAGCTCCTATAATTCACCCCTCCACTTT.

The chain uses TRBV12-3 or TRBV12-4 and TRBJ1-5, with TRBD1 as a possible D gene (5 bases). The CDR3 is made up of 16 amino acids. With 0 bases removed from V and 3 bases from J, the gap between germline ends came to 12 bases. The CDR3 DNA reads TGTGCCAGCAGTTTAGCGGGGGACGGACCCAATCAGCCCCAGCATTTT. This sequence encodes CASSLAGDGPNQPQHF.

The rearrangement uses TRBV30 and TRBJ1-3, with D hard to call. Germline CDR1 reads GTSNPN; CDR2 reads SVGIG (reference sequence). The CDR3 sequence is 12 residues long. The V gene lost 0 bases and the J gene lost 4 bases, with 4 bases spanning the gap. CDR3 in DNA: TGTGCCTGGAGTGTAGTGGGAAACACCATATATTTT. This encodes CAWSVVGNTIYF.

The chain joins TRBV19 to TRBJ2-4; D is unclear. Trimming left V 8 bases short and J 1 base short, with 9 bases between. Germline CDR1 and CDR2: LNHDA and SQIVND (reference sequence). This CDR3 comprises 13 residues. CDR3 sequence (DNA): TGTGCCAGTCACGAGGTTGCCAAAAACATTCAGTACTTC. Translated, it gives CASHEVAKNIQYF.

V and J are TRBV19 and TRBJ2-1, with 10 bases fitting TRBD2. Germline CDR1 is LNHDA and CDR2 is SQIVND (reference sequence). There are 21 residues in the CDR3. Trimming at V came to 3 bases and at J to 4 bases, leaving 21 bases not matched to a gene. The CDR3 nucleotides read TGTGCCAGTAGTATGCGGTATTCTAGGGGACTAGCGCCTTATCAGTACAATGAGCAGTTCTTC. As protein: CASSMRYSRGLAPYQYNEQFF.